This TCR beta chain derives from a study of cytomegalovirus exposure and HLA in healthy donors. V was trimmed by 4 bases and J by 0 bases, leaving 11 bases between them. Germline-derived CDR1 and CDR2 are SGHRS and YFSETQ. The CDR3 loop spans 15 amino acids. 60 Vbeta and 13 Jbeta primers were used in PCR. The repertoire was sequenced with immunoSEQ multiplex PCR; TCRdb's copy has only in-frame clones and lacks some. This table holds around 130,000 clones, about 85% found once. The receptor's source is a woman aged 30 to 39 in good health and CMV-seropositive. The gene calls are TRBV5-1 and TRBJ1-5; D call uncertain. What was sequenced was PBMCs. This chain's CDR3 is CASSPTPNSNQPQHF. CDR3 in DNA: TGCGCCAGCAGCCCAACCCCTAATAGCAATCAGCCCCAGCATTTT.